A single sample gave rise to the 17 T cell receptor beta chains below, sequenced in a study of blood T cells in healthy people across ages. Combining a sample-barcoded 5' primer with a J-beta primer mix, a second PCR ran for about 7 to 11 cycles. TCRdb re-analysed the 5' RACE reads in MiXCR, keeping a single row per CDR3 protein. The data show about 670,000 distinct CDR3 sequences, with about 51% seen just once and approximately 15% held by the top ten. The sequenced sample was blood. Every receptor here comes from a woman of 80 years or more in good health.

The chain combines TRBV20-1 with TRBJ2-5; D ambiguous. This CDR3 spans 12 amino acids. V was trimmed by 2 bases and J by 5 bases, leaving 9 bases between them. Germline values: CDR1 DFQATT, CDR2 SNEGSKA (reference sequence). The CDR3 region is CSARWFRETQYF. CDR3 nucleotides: TGCAGTGCTAGATGGTTTAGGGAGACCCAGTACTTC.

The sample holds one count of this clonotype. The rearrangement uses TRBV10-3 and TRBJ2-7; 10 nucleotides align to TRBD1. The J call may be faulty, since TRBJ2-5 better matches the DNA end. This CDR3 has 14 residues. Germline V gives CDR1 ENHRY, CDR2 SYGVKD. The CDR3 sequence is CAISDGQGGKTQYF. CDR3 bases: TGTGCCATCAGTGACGGACAGGGGGGAAAGACCCAGTACTTC.

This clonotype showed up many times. In DNA, the CDR3 is TGTGCCAGCAGCTTAGGCGGGATAGGCACAGATACGCAGTATTTT. Its translation is CASSLGGIGTDTQYF. This sequence joins TRBV7-7 and TRBJ2-3, with a weak D call TRBD2 (6 bases). Germline CDR1 and CDR2: SSHAT and FNYEAQ (reference sequence). The V end lost 1 base, the J end lost 1 base, and 9 bases lay between the germline ends. This CDR3 is 15 amino acids long. Full variable domain (missing parts from reference TRBV7-7 and TRBJ2-3): GAGVSQSPRYKVTKRGQDVTLRCDPISSHATLYWYQQALGQGPEFLTYFNYEAQPDKSGLPSDRFSAERPEGSISTLTIQRTEQRDSAMYRCASSLGGIGTDTQYFGPGTRLTVL.

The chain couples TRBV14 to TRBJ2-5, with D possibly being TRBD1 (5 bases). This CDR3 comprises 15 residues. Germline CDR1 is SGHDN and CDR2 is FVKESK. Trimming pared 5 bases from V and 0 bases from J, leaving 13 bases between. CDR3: CASSFQGSYQETQYF. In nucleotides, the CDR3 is TGTGCCAGCAGCTTCCAGGGAAGTTACCAAGAGACCCAGTACTTC.

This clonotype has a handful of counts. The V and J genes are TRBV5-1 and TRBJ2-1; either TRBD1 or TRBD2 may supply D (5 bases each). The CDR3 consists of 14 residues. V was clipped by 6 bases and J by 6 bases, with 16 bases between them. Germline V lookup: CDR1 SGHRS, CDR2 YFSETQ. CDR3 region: CASTPGPGSNEQFF. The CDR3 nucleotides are TGCGCCAGCACCCCGGGGCCCGGATCCAATGAGCAGTTCTTC.

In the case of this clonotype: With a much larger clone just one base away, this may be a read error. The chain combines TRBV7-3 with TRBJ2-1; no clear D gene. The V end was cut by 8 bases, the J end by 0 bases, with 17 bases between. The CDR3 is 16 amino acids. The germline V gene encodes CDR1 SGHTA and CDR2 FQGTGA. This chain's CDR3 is CASGRNPGYSYNEQFF. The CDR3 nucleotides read TGTGCCAGCGGCCGCAATCCCGGGTACTCCTACAATGAGCAGTTCTTC. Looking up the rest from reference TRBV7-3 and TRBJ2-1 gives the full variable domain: GAGVSQTPSNKVTEKGKYVELRCDPISGHTALYWYRQSLGQGPEFLIYFQGTGAADDSGLPNDRFFAVRPEGSVSTLKIQRTERGDSAVYLCASGRNPGYSYNEQFFGPGTRLTVL.

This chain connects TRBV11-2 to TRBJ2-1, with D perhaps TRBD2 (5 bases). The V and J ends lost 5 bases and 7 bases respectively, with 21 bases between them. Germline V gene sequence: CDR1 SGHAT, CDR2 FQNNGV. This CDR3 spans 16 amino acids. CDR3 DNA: TGTGCCAGCAGCCACAACTTGGGTGGACTCTCGAATGAGCAGTTCTTC. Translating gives CASSHNLGGLSNEQFF.

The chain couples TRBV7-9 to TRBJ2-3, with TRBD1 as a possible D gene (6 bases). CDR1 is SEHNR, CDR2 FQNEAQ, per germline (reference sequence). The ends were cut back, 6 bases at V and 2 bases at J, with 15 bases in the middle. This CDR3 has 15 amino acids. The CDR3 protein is CASRYGTPVTDTQYF. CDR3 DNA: TGTGCCAGCAGGTATGGGACACCAGTCACAGATACGCAGTATTTT.

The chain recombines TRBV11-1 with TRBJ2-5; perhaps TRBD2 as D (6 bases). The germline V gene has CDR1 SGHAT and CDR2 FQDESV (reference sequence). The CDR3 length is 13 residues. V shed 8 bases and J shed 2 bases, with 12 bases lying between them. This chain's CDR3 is CASGGEVQETQYF. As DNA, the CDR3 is TGTGCCAGCGGAGGGGAGGTACAAGAGACCCAGTACTTC.

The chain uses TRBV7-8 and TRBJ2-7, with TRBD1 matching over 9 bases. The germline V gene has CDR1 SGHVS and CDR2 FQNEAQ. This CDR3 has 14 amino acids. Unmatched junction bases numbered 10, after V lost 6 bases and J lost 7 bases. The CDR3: CASSAYRGLNEQYF. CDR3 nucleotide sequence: TGTGCCAGCAGTGCCTACAGGGGGCTCAATGAGCAGTACTTC.

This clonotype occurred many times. The CDR3 sequence is CASRRGDSTDTQYF. In nucleotides, the CDR3 is TGCGCCAGCAGACGAGGGGATAGCACAGATACGCAGTATTTT. The chain is built from TRBV5-1 and TRBJ2-3; D is tentatively TRBD1 or TRBD2 (5 bases each). The CDR3 is 14 amino acids. V was trimmed by 5 bases and J by 0 bases, leaving 10 bases between them. Looked up from germline, CDR1 is SGHRS and CDR2 is YFSETQ.

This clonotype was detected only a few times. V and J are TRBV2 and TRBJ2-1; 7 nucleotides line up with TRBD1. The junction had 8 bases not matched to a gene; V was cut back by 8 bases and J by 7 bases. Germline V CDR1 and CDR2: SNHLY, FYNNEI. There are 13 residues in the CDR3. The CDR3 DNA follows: TGTGCCAGCGACGGGACAGCCCGGAATGAGCAGTTCTTC. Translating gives CASDGTARNEQFF.

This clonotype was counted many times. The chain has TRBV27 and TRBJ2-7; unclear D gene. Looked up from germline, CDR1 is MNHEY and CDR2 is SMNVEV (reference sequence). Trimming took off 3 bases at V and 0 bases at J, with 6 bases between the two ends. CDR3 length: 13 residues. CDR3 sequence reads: CASSFTVSYEQYF. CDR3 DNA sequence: TGTGCCAGCAGTTTTACAGTCTCCTACGAGCAGTACTTC.

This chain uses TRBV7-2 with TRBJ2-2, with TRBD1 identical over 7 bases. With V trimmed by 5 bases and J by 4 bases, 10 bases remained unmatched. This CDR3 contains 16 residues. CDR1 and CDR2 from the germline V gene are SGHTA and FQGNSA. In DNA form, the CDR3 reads TGTGCCAGCAGCCTAACCGGGACAGTCGTCACCGGGGAGCTGTTTTTT. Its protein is CASSLTGTVVTGELFF.

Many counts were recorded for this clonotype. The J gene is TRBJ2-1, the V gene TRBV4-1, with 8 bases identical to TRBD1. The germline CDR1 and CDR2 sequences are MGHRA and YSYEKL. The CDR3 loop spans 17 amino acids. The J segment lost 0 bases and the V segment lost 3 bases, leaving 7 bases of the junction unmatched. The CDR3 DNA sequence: TGCGCCAGCAGCCACCGCAAGGGGACAGGCTCCTACAATGAGCAGTTCTTC. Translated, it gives CASSHRKGTGSYNEQFF.

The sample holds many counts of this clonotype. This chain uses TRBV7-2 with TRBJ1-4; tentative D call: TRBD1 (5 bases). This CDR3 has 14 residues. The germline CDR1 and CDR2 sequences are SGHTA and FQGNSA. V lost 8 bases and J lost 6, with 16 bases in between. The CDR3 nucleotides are TGTGCCAGCTCGACCGTAGGGGACGATGAAAAACTGTTTTTT. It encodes CASSTVGDDEKLFF.

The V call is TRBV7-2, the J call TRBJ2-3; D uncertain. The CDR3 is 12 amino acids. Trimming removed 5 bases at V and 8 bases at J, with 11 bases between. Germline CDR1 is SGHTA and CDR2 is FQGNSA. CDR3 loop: CASSTFGSTQYF. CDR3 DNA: TGTGCCAGCAGCACCTTCGGTAGTACGCAGTATTTT.